A single sample is the source of the 27 T cell receptor beta chains below, sequenced in a study of blood T cell repertoires in COVID-19. TCRdb's table, derived via immunoSEQ multiplex PCR, lists solely in-frame clones and lacks some. The sample records around 170,000 clones, about nine tenths being singletons. Sequencing used peripheral blood. Source of these receptors: a man aged 55 to 70 with acute or convalescent COVID-19.

The rearrangement joins TRBV7-8 to TRBJ2-1; 8 bases are a match to TRBD1. Trimming at V came to 7 bases and at J to 8 bases, leaving 13 bases not matched to a gene. This CDR3 is 15 amino acids long. In germline, CDR1 is SGHVS, CDR2 FQNEAQ. CDR3 sequence reads: CASTPGAGGLYEQFF. DNA of the CDR3: TGTGCCAGCACTCCGGGGGCAGGGGGCCTCTATGAGCAGTTCTTC. The complete variable domain, with remaining parts taken from reference TRBV7-8 and TRBJ2-1, reads GAGVSQSPRYKVAKRGQDVALRCDPISGHVSLFWYQQALGQGPEFLTYFQNEAQLDKSGLPSDRFFAERPEGSVSTLKIQRTQQEDSAVYLCASTPGAGGLYEQFFGPGTRLTVL.

The genes are TRBV3-1 (or the pseudogene TRBV3-2) and TRBJ1-1; D ambiguous. Between the trimmed V and J ends, which lost 5 bases and 0 bases, there was a span of 16 bases. The CDR3 runs 16 residues. Germline values: CDR1 LGHDT, CDR2 YNNKEL (reference sequence). CDR3 nucleotides: TGTGCCAGCAGCTCAACCATGCGACTTGTGAACACTGAAGCTTTCTTT. It is translated as CASSSTMRLVNTEAFF.

The chain carries TRBV30 and TRBJ1-1; D possibly corresponds to TRBD1 (5 bases). Per germline, CDR1 GTSNPN and CDR2 SVGIG (reference sequence). There are 14 residues in the CDR3. Trimming took off 0 bases at V and 4 bases at J, with 12 bases between the two ends. The CDR3 sequence is CAWSVGAPGTEAFF. CDR3 nucleotide sequence: TGTGCCTGGAGTGTAGGGGCGCCGGGCACTGAAGCTTTCTTT.

The chain has TRBV5-1 and TRBJ2-1; TRBD2 agrees at 9 bases. The CDR3 sequence is 16 residues long. Germline CDR1 reads SGHRS; CDR2 reads YFSETQ. Trimming took 5 bases from V and 3 from J; bases not matched to a gene: 9. The CDR3 reads CASREARRGGYNEQFF. As DNA, the CDR3 is TGCGCCAGCAGAGAAGCCCGGCGGGGGGGCTACAATGAGCAGTTCTTC.

This chain joins TRBV25-1 and TRBJ2-1; 12 nucleotides align to TRBD2. This CDR3 region has 15 residues. Germline V lookup: CDR1 MGHDK, CDR2 SYGVNS. The V and J ends lost 7 bases and 10 bases, in that order; junction bases with no gene match: 11. The CDR3 here is CASNVLAGGPREQFF. The DNA for the CDR3 is TGTGCCAGCAATGTCCTAGCGGGAGGGCCACGAGAGCAGTTCTTC.

The rearrangement uses TRBV6-5 and TRBJ2-7; tentative D call: TRBD1 (6 bases). Trimming stripped 6 bases from V and 2 bases from J, with 11 bases between. Germline V gene sequence: CDR1 MNHEY, CDR2 SVGAGI. The CDR3 runs 13 residues. CDR3 in DNA: TGTGCCAGCAGAGAGACAGGAGCCTACGAGCAGTACGTC. It yields the protein CASRETGAYEQYV.

This clone was observed a single time. The gene calls are TRBV6-5 and TRBJ1-1; D remains unclear. The germline gives CDR1 MNHEY, CDR2 SVGAGI. The CDR3 covers 11 residues. Trimming removed 4 bases at V and 5 bases at J, with 5 bases between. The CDR3 here is CASSLVTEAFF. DNA for the CDR3: TGTGCCAGCAGTTTAGTTACTGAAGCTTTCTTT.

As DNA, the CDR3 is TGTGCCAGCAGCGTAGAAGGGGGTGGACAGCCCCAGCATTTT. Amino acids: CASSVEGGGQPQHF. The rearrangement uses TRBV9 and TRBJ1-5; a weak D match, TRBD1 (6 bases). From germline, CDR1 is SGDLS and CDR2 YYNGEE. This CDR3 spans 14 amino acids. Trimming shortened V by 0 bases and J by 7 bases, and 11 bases separated the two germline ends.

The genes are TRBV2 and TRBJ2-5, with 11 bases lining up with TRBD2. This CDR3 is built from 15 residues. CDR1 and CDR2 from the germline V gene are SNHLY and FYNNEI. V was clipped by 6 bases and J by 4 bases; unmatched bases: 7. The chain's CDR3 is CASRRYSGGGETQYF. The CDR3 DNA sequence: TGTGCCAGCAGGAGATATAGCGGGGGGGGAGAGACCCAGTACTTC.

The chain joins TRBV5-1 to TRBJ2-5; 12 bases line up with TRBD2. The CDR3 length is 17 residues. Germline CDR1 reads SGHRS; CDR2 reads YFSETQ. Losses at the gene ends were 0 bases for V and 5 bases for J; bases not matched to a gene: 8. In DNA, the CDR3 is TGCGCCAGCAGCTTGGCCGGTGGACTAGCGGGGCGCGAGACCCAGTACTTC. Amino acid sequence: CASSLAGGLAGRETQYF.

V is TRBV7-2 and J is TRBJ2-7; D might be TRBD1 (6 bases). The CDR3 sequence is 14 residues long. V was shortened by 0 bases and J by 2 bases, with 8 bases between the two germline ends. CDR1 and CDR2 (germline): SGHTA, FQGNSA. In DNA, the CDR3 is TGTGCCAGCAGCTTAGCCGGGACAACCTACGAGCAGTACTTC. The encoded protein is CASSLAGTTYEQYF.

This clone was counted once. This rearrangement joins TRBV15 to TRBJ1-2, with D hard to call. V lost 5 bases and J 2 bases, leaving 9 bases between the germline ends. Germline assignment: CDR1 LNHNV and CDR2 YYDKDF (reference sequence). The CDR3 is 13 amino acids. The CDR3 protein is CATSLGVNYGYTF. The CDR3 nucleotides read TGTGCCACCAGCCTGGGAGTAAACTATGGCTACACCTTC.

Worth noting for this clone: The junction and the germline gene differ at one end; a read error may be behind it. This chain joins TRBV6-5 and TRBJ2-3, with 7 bases aligning to TRBD2. Germline values: CDR1 MNHEY, CDR2 SVGAGI. This CDR3 is 14 amino acids long. This CDR3 reads CAVRAGVSTDTQYF. The CDR3 DNA reads as TGTGCCGTTAGGGCGGGGGTGAGCACAGATACGCAGTACTTT.

V and J are TRBV7-9 and TRBJ1-2, with TRBD1 matching over 7 bases. This CDR3 has 16 residues. The germline V gene encodes CDR1 SEHNR and CDR2 FQNEAQ (reference sequence). J was trimmed by 0 bases and V by 5 bases; bases with no gene match: 9. CDR3: CASSASTGLANYGYTF. Written as DNA, the CDR3 is TGTGCCAGCAGCGCCTCGACAGGGCTAGCTAACTATGGCTACACCTTC.

The chain combines TRBV5-5 with TRBJ2-1; the D gene is possibly TRBD2 (7 bases). V lost 6 bases, J lost 0 bases, and 16 bases lay in between. The CDR3 contains 16 residues. Germline-derived CDR1 and CDR2 are SGHKS and YYEKEE (reference sequence). The CDR3 loop reads CASTAGAGSSYNEQFF. CDR3 nucleotides: TGTGCCAGCACCGCGGGGGCGGGAAGCTCCTACAATGAGCAGTTCTTC. Variable domain in full (rest from reference TRBV5-5 and TRBJ2-1): DAGVTQSPTHLIKTRGQQVTLRCSPISGHKSVSWYQQVLGQGPQFIFQYYEKEERGRGNFPDRFSARQFPNYSSELNVNALLLGDSALYLCASTAGAGSSYNEQFFGPGTRLTVL.

The V and J genes are TRBV12-3 or TRBV12-4 and TRBJ1-1; 7 positions agree with TRBD1. J was trimmed by 2 bases and V by 6 bases; bases with no gene match: 3. The length of the CDR3 is 13 residues. The CDR3 protein is CASRRQGNTEAFF. The CDR3 DNA reads TGTGCCAGCAGACGACAGGGCAACACTGAAGCTTTCTTT.

This chain links TRBV7-8 with TRBJ2-1, with TRBD2 as a possible D gene (6 bases). The CDR3 covers 16 residues. Germline V gives CDR1 SGHVS, CDR2 FQNEAQ. Trimming removed 7 bases from V and 0 bases from J, with 16 bases in between. The CDR3 spells CASNPGGAVSYNEQFF. As DNA, the CDR3 is TGTGCCAGCAACCCAGGAGGGGCCGTCTCCTACAATGAGCAGTTCTTC.

The chain joins TRBV9 to TRBJ2-3; 9 nucleotides match TRBD2. The germline gives CDR1 SGDLS, CDR2 YYNGEE. The CDR3 consists of 16 residues. V dropped 7 bases and J dropped 4; count of bases not matched to a gene: 13. The CDR3 loop reads CASGASGATHADTQYF. As DNA, the CDR3 is TGTGCCAGCGGGGCTAGCGGGGCCACACACGCAGATACGCAGTATTTT.

Of note for this clone: A junction boundary mismatches the germline segment, possibly from a read error. This chain joins TRBV12-3 or TRBV12-4 and TRBJ2-7; 8 bases map to TRBD2. The CDR3 extends over 13 amino acids. The CDR3 bases are TGTGCCAGCAGTCCCGGCCCGGGGGGTGAGCGGGAGTTC. Its translation: CASSPGPGGEREF.

The chain carries TRBV5-1 and TRBJ2-2, with 12 bases that match TRBD2. Germline V lookup: CDR1 SGHRS, CDR2 YFSETQ. The ends lost 1 base at V and 7 bases at J; junction bases unmatched: 5. CDR3 length: 16 amino acids. The CDR3 spells CASSLTSGGPVGELFF. For the CDR3, the DNA is TGCGCCAGCAGCTTGACTAGCGGGGGGCCCGTCGGGGAGCTGTTTTTT.

The gene calls are TRBV6-5 and TRBJ2-7, with 8 bases that match TRBD1. The ends lost 6 bases at V and 2 bases at J; junction bases unmatched: 6. CDR1 is MNHEY and CDR2 is SVGAGI in the germline V gene. The length of the CDR3 is 14 residues. The CDR3 reads CASRPGQGTYEQYF. The DNA for the CDR3 is TGTGCCAGCAGACCCGGACAGGGAACCTACGAGCAGTACTTC.

V usage is TRBV14 and J usage is TRBJ2-7; 7 bases align to TRBD1. Germline V CDR1 and CDR2: SGHDN, FVKESK. V shed 2 bases, J shed 0 bases, and the junction held 7 bases outside the gene matches. The CDR3 is 16 amino acids. CDR3 in amino acids: CASSQLPRQGSYEQYF. CDR3 coding DNA: TGTGCCAGCAGCCAACTCCCGAGACAGGGCTCCTACGAGCAGTACTTC.

This rearrangement joins TRBV29-1 to TRBJ1-4; D might be TRBD1 (5 bases). CDR3 length: 12 amino acids. Looked up from germline, CDR1 is SQVTM and CDR2 is ANQGSEA. Trimming removed 4 bases at V and 4 bases at J, with 7 bases between. This CDR3 is CSVGGGNEKLFF. The CDR3 nucleotides read TGCAGCGTTGGGGGGGGTAATGAAAAACTGTTTTTT.

The table lists this clone with a few counts. V usage is TRBV18 and J usage is TRBJ1-2, with D unresolved. The V gene's germline CDR1 is KGHSH and CDR2 LQKENI. The CDR3 contains 13 residues. Trimming pared 2 bases from V and 0 bases from J, leaving 4 bases between. The CDR3 region is CASSPTANYGYTF. DNA of the CDR3: TGTGCCAGCTCACCAACGGCTAACTATGGCTACACCTTC.

This sequence joins TRBV10-3 and TRBJ2-2; possibly TRBD2 for D (6 bases). The length of the CDR3 is 16 residues. V shed 0 bases and J shed 6 bases, with 14 bases lying between them. Per the germline V gene, CDR1 is ENHRY and CDR2 is SYGVKD. CDR3 nucleotides: TGTGCCATCAGTGAGTCCAAGGGGCGCGGGGCCGGGGAGCTGTTTTTT. This encodes CAISESKGRGAGELFF.

V is TRBV23-1 and J is TRBJ1-4, with a tentative D call TRBD1 (5 bases). TRBV23-1 is marked as an open reading frame, function uncertain. The CDR3 length is 13 residues. Between the trimmed V and J ends, which lost 3 bases and 8 bases, there was a span of 10 bases. DNA of the CDR3: TGCGCCAGCAGTCACCAGGGAAGAGAAAAACTGTTTTTT. Translation gives CASSHQGREKLFF.

The chain recombines TRBV19 with TRBJ1-2; TRBD1 matches 8 bases. CDR3 length equals 13 residues. CDR1 LNHDA and CDR2 SQIVND come from the germline V gene (reference sequence). The junction had 5 bases not matched to a gene; V was cut back by 8 bases and J by 3 bases. The CDR3 nucleotides read TGTGCCAGTCTCGACAGGGGCGACTATGGCTACACCTTC. This codes for CASLDRGDYGYTF.